A selection of T cell receptor beta chains follows, all from one sample in a study of blood T cell repertoires in COVID-19. The data were produced by immunoSEQ multiplex PCR, yet TCRdb's version contains in-frame clones alone and is incomplete. The sample lists around 130,000 clones; over 75% were seen once. Material for sequencing was peripheral blood. The receptors stem from a man aged 70-80 years with active or convalescent COVID-19. Each CDR3 is given with its conserved first and last residue. The D gene is left open where the match is weak. For some rows the clone size is stated as once, few or many, or as a class when expanded; others skip it.

>TRBJ2-3|TRBV18|TRBD2|NA
TGTGCCAGCTCACAACGGACTAGCGGGAACACAGATACGCAGTATTTT
CASSQRTSGNTDTQYF
>TRBJ2-2|TRBV28|TRBD1|NA
TGTGCCAGCAGTGCAACAGGGGGCTGGAACACCGGGGAGCTGTTTTTT
CASSATGGWNTGELFF
>TRBJ2-5|TRBV5-6|TRBD2|NA
TGTGCCAGCAGCTTCTGGCTAGCGGGAGGCCTAAACCAAGAGACCCAGTACTTC
CASSFWLAGGLNQETQYF
>TRBJ1-1|TRBV29-1|TRBD1|NA
TGCAGCGTTGAGGGGACAGCGAACACTGAAGCTTTCTTT
CSVEGTANTEAFF
>TRBJ2-7|TRBV27|NA|NA
TGTGCCAGCAGTAGTCCTGGGCGGGGAGCCTACGAGCAGTACTTC
CASSSPGRGAYEQYF
>TRBJ1-1|TRBV6-6|NA|NA
TGTGCCAGCAGTTACGGGCCGCAGCAATCCCCTTTT
CASSYGPQQSPF
>TRBJ1-4|TRBV19|NA|NA
TGTGCCAGTAGGGGAGAGGGCTGGACTAATGAAAAACTGTTTTTT
CASRGEGWTNEKLFF
>TRBJ2-2|TRBV9|NA|NA
TGTGCCAGCAGCCTAGAGGGGGGGGAGCTGTTTTTT
CASSLEGGELFF
>TRBJ1-2|TRBV2|TRBD1|NA
TGTGCCAGCTCCCAAGTCCAGGGGGTGTATGGCTACACCTTC
CASSQVQGVYGYTF
>TRBJ1-4|TRBV18|NA|NA
TGTGCCAGCTCACCGACAACAACTAATGAAAAACTGTTTTTT
CASSPTTTNEKLFF
>TRBJ2-5|TRBV7-9|TRBD1|NA
TGTGCCAGCAGCTTAGGGGGACAGGGGGCTACCCAAGAGACCCAGTACTTC
CASSLGGQGATQETQYF
>TRBJ2-3|TRBV7-3|NA|NA
TGTGCCAGCAGCTTAGGCAATTCTTTCACAGATACGCAGTATTTT
CASSLGNSFTDTQYF
>TRBJ2-1|TRBV4-1|TRBD2|NA
TGCGCCAGCAGCCTACTAGCGGGAGAGGCCTTCGGCAATGAGCAGTTCTTC
CASSLLAGEAFGNEQFF
>TRBJ2-3|TRBV24-1|TRBD2|NA
TGTGCCACCAGTGATTTCAGCGGGGGGGGCACAGATACGCAGTATTTT
CATSDFSGGGTDTQYF
>TRBJ2-5|TRBV7-3|TRBD2|NA
TGTGCCAGCAGCTTGAACTCGCGGGGGAGGGTAGAGACCCAGTACTTC
CASSLNSRGRVETQYF
>TRBJ2-1|TRBV28|NA|NA
TGTGCCAGCCTCAGACCCGGAGGGGAGCAGTTCTTC
CASLRPGGEQFF
>TRBJ2-3|TRBV10-3|TRBD2|few
TGTGCCATCAGTGCTAGCGGGAGAGGGGATACGCAGTATTTT
CAISASGRGDTQYF
>TRBJ2-3|TRBV21-1|NA|NA
TGTGCCAGCCCACAGCCGGCGGGAGGTCGTACAGATACGCAGTATTTT
CASPQPAGGRTDTQYF
>TRBJ2-3|TRBV6-4|NA|NA
TGTGCCAGCAGTGCCCCTCCTAGCGAGGCAGATACGCAGTATTTT
CASSAPPSEADTQYF
>TRBJ2-3|TRBV19|NA|NA
TGTGCCAGTAGTATTGGTCTAGCGAGGACAGATACGCAGTATTTT
CASSIGLARTDTQYF
>TRBJ2-2|TRBV7-9|NA|NA
TGTGCCAGCAGCCAAACCTCGACGGGCACCGGGGAGCTGTTTTTT
CASSQTSTGTGELFF
>TRBJ2-1|TRBV4-2|TRBD2|NA
TGTGCCAGCAGCCAAGCGGGAGGGGTTTTAGGTGAGCAGTTCTTC
CASSQAGGVLGEQFF
>TRBJ2-2|TRBV25-1|TRBD2|once
TGTGCCAGCAGTGGATACCCGGGACTAGCGGCAACCGGGGAGCTGTTTTTT
CASSGYPGLAATGELFF
>TRBJ2-7|TRBV19|TRBD1|NA
TGTGCCAGTAGTATAGCCGGGACAGGGAGTTCCTACGAGCAGTACTTC
CASSIAGTGSSYEQYF
>TRBJ1-5|TRBV24-1|TRBD1|NA
TGTGCCACCAGTGACGCACAGGGGATAGGGGGCAATCAGCCCCAGCATTTT
CATSDAQGIGGNQPQHF
>TRBJ2-2|TRBV3-1/TRBV3-2|NA|NA
TGTGCCAGCAGCCAAGCCCGAGCGCCGAACACCGGGGAGCTGTTTTTT
CASSQARAPNTGELFF
>TRBJ1-1|TRBV18|TRBD1|NA
TGTGCCAGCTCACCACCCCGGGACAGTAATGAAGCTTTCTTT
CASSPPRDSNEAFF
>TRBJ2-3|TRBV4-2|TRBD1|NA
TGTGCCAGCAGCAAAGGACAGGGGAGCACAGATACGCAGTATTTT
CASSKGQGSTDTQYF
>TRBJ1-5|TRBV7-9|NA|NA
TGTGCCAGCAGCCAAAATGGACAGCCAAATCAGCCCCAGCATTTT
CASSQNGQPNQPQHF
>TRBJ2-7|TRBV5-3|NA|NA
TGTGCCAGAAGCGACCAGACAGAGCCCCGGGACTCTTTCTCCGAGCAGTACTTC
CARSDQTEPRDSFSEQYF
>TRBJ2-1|TRBV5-1|TRBD2|NA
TGCGCCAGTGGGATTAATAGCGGGAGGCCCTACAATGAGCAGTTCTTC
CASGINSGRPYNEQFF
>TRBJ1-5|TRBV27|TRBD1|once
TGTGCCAGCAGCCTTGGGACAGGGCTGGGTCAGCCCCAGCATTTT
CASSLGTGLGQPQHF
>TRBJ2-2|TRBV19|TRBD1|NA
TGTGCCAGTAGTCTCACAGGGGCCACCGGGGAGCTGTTTTTT
CASSLTGATGELFF
>TRBJ1-2|TRBV28|TRBD1|once
TGTGCCAGCAGTATCCAGACAGGGGGGTGGGGCTACACCTTC
CASSIQTGGWGYTF
>TRBJ1-3|TRBV28|NA|NA
TGTGCCAGCAGTTTAGCAGGGGTCGGAAACACCATATATTTT
CASSLAGVGNTIYF
>TRBJ1-1|TRBV6-1|TRBD1|once
TGTGCCAGCAGTGAAGCGCTTCAGGCAGGGGGCACTGAAGCTTTCTTT
CASSEALQAGGTEAFF
>TRBJ2-1|TRBV19|TRBD2|NA
TGTGCCAGTAGTACCGGGACTAGCGGGAGGTATGAGCAGTTCTTC
CASSTGTSGRYEQFF
>TRBJ1-4|TRBV28|NA|NA
TGTGCCAGCACCCCCGATCGGTTGAGAGGTGAAAAACTGTTTTTT
CASTPDRLRGEKLFF
>TRBJ1-5|TRBV6-6|NA|NA
TGTGCCAGCACCTCTCCCTCCGGGAGTCAGCCCCAGCATTTT
CASTSPSGSQPQHF
>TRBJ2-7|TRBV6-1|NA|NA
TGTGCCAGCAGTGACAGGGACTCCTACGAGCAGTACTTC
CASSDRDSYEQYF
>TRBJ2-7|TRBV7-8|TRBD2|NA
TGTGCCAGCAGCTTAGGGCGAGCGGGAGCTGGGGAGCAGTACTTC
CASSLGRAGAGEQYF
>TRBJ1-4|TRBV28|TRBD1|NA
TGTGCCAGCAGTTCGGACAGGCAGGTGTCCGAAAAACTGTTTTTT
CASSSDRQVSEKLFF
>TRBJ1-2|TRBV7-9|NA|NA
TGTGCCAGCAGCTTCAACCAGGGCTATGGCTACACCTTC
CASSFNQGYGYTF
>TRBJ1-2|TRBV6-5|TRBD1|NA
TGTGCCAGCAGTACCAGGGGGCTAGCTAACTATGGCTACACCTTC
CASSTRGLANYGYTF
>TRBJ1-5|TRBV28|NA|NA
TGTGCCAGCTATTTGGGGGAGGGCGGCAATCAGCCCCAGCATTTT
CASYLGEGGNQPQHF
>TRBJ2-1|TRBV2|TRBD2|NA
TGTGCCAGCAGTGGGCGGCTAGCGGGAGTTGGGGAGCAGTTCTTC
CASSGRLAGVGEQFF
>TRBJ2-3|TRBV19|NA|NA
TGTGCCAGTAGTACCAGGACTGCTGCCAACACAGATACGCAGTATTTT
CASSTRTAANTDTQYF
>TRBJ2-7|TRBV6-6|TRBD2|NA
TGTGCCAGCAGTTACTCGTACGGGAGGGAGGCCTACGAGCAGTACTTC
CASSYSYGREAYEQYF
>TRBJ2-3|TRBV7-9|TRBD2|NA
TGTGCCAGCAGCTTAGCGGGAGCGGGGCGCACAGATACGCAGTATTTT
CASSLAGAGRTDTQYF
>TRBJ1-2|TRBV24-1|NA|NA
TGTGCCACCAGTGATTCCTCCACAGGGACCTATGGCTACACCTTC
CATSDSSTGTYGYTF
>TRBJ2-2|TRBV28|TRBD2|NA
TGTGCCAGCAGTTGGGACTACTTGAACACCGGGGAGCTGTTTTTT
CASSWDYLNTGELFF
>TRBJ2-7|TRBV6-5|NA|NA
TGTGCCAGCACGCGATTGTACGAGCAGTACTTC
CASTRLYEQYF
>TRBJ1-1|TRBV5-1|NA|NA
TGCGCCAGCACTCATGGGGGGACTGAAGCTTTCTTT
CASTHGGTEAFF
>TRBJ1-1|TRBV28|NA|NA
TGTGCCAGCAGTTTAAACCTCAGGGATATGAACACTGAAGCTTTCTTT
CASSLNLRDMNTEAFF
>TRBJ2-3|TRBV29-1|TRBD2|NA
TGCAGCGTTGAGGGAGTGGGAGGGTCTTCGGTGGTATTTACAGATACGCAGTATTTT
CSVEGVGGSSVVFTDTQYF
>TRBJ2-6|TRBV28|NA|NA
TGTGCCAGCAGCTTAGTTATAGACTCCGTCCTGACTTTC
CASSLVIDSVLTF
>TRBJ2-5|TRBV19|TRBD1|NA
TGTGCCAGTAGTACCCAAACAGGGGAAGGGGCCCAGTACTTC
CASSTQTGEGAQYF
>TRBJ2-5|TRBV10-3|TRBD2|NA
TGTGCCATCAGTGAGTCCGGGGGGAAGACCCAGTACTTC
CAISESGGKTQYF
>TRBJ2-1|TRBV19|NA|NA
TGTGCCAGTAGTATTGGTCGACAGGTCCACCACAATGAGCAGTTCTTC
CASSIGRQVHHNEQFF
>TRBJ2-3|TRBV10-1|NA|NA
TGCGCCAGCAGTGCGGGAGTCTACACAGATACGCAGTATTTT
CASSAGVYTDTQYF